Below are 8 T cell receptor beta chains sequenced from a single sample in a study of T cell changes during pregnancy in multiple sclerosis. Method: immunoSEQ multiplex PCR; TCRdb's copy keeps in-frame clones and lacks some. There are around 70,000 clones in the sample; just under 95% occur only once, and roughly 3.7% lies in the top ten. The sample here was peripheral blood, taken after pregnancy. These receptors all stem from a female donor in good health, enrolled as a control in a pregnancy study.

V is TRBV30 and J is TRBJ2-1, with 7 bases matching TRBD2. This CDR3 has 12 residues. CDR1 is GTSNPN and CDR2 is SVGIG in the germline V gene (reference sequence). Germline trimming cut 1 base from V and 9 bases from J; bases unmatched to any gene: 3. DNA of the CDR3: TGTGCCTGGAGTGCGATAGCGGGTGAGCAGTTCTTC. Protein product: CAWSAIAGEQFF. The full variable domain, completed using reference TRBV30 and TRBJ2-1, is SQTIHQWPATLVQPVGSPLSLECTVEGTSNPNLYWYRQAAGRGLQLLFYSVGIGQISSEVPQNLSASRPQDRQFILSSKKLLLSDSGFYLCAWSAIAGEQFFGPGTRLTVL.

The rearrangement links TRBV10-3 to TRBJ2-1; D is ambiguous. Germline CDR1 is ENHRY and CDR2 is SYGVKD. Trimming removed 2 bases from V and 9 bases from J, with 17 bases in between. The CDR3 is 15 residues long. The CDR3 bases are TGTGCCATCAGTGAGACACTCGCCACTGGCGGTGAGCAGTTCTTC. The encoded protein is CAISETLATGGEQFF.

The rearrangement uses TRBV9 and TRBJ2-4; D is perhaps TRBD2 (7 bases). Trimming pared 0 bases from V and 1 base from J, leaving 26 bases between. The CDR3 consists of 21 residues. CDR1 and CDR2 from the germline V gene are SGDLS and YYNGEE. The CDR3 here is CASSVARGREHYPLAKNIQYF. The CDR3 coding sequence is TGTGCCAGCAGCGTAGCTCGGGGGCGGGAGCATTATCCTCTGGCCAAAAACATTCAGTACTTC.

The chain carries TRBV27 and TRBJ1-5; no reliable D call. Germline-derived CDR1 and CDR2 are MNHEY and SMNVEV (reference sequence). Trimming shortened V by 2 bases and J by 1 base, and 6 bases separated the two germline ends. The CDR3 consists of 14 residues. CDR3 residues: CASSLRESNQPQHF. Here the CDR3 DNA reads TGTGCCAGCAGTTTAAGAGAGAGCAATCAGCCCCAGCATTTT.

The gene calls are TRBV6-6 and TRBJ1-2, with D tentatively TRBD1 (6 bases). The germline gives CDR1 MNHNY, CDR2 SVGAGI (reference sequence). The V end was cut by 5 bases, the J end by 5 bases, with 18 bases between. The CDR3 spans 15 residues. The CDR3 protein is CASSQVQGDGYGYTF. CDR3 nucleotide sequence: TGTGCCAGCAGTCAAGTACAGGGTGACGGATATGGCTACACCTTC.

This chain joins TRBV6-5 and TRBJ2-7; 11 positions match TRBD2. Per the germline V gene, CDR1 is MNHEY and CDR2 is SVGAGI. V was clipped by 5 bases and J by 3 bases; unmatched bases: 6. CDR3 size: 15 residues. The CDR3 DNA sequence: TGTGCCAGCAGTCGCCAACTAGCGGGGGACTACGAGCAGTACTTC. Its translation: CASSRQLAGDYEQYF.

The chain employs TRBV28 and TRBJ2-2; D is perhaps TRBD2 (6 bases). The length of the CDR3 is 16 residues. Trimming shortened V by 6 bases and J by 1 base, and 15 bases separated the two germline ends. Germline-derived CDR1 and CDR2 are MDHEN and SYDVKM. The CDR3, as DNA: TGTGCCAGCAGCCTGGGGGGTGGGGGGAACACCGGGGAGCTGTTTTTT. Residues: CASSLGGGGNTGELFF.

The V call is TRBV27, the J call TRBJ1-6; TRBD1 might be the D (5 bases). The CDR3 extends over 17 amino acids. Per the germline V gene, CDR1 is MNHEY and CDR2 is SMNVEV (reference sequence). The V gene lost 3 bases and the J gene lost 0 bases, with 12 bases spanning the gap. For the CDR3, the DNA is TGTGCCAGCAGTTTCATGCAGGGCAGCTCCTATAATTCACCCCTCCACTTT. This sequence encodes CASSFMQGSSYNSPLHF.